This TCR beta chain comes out of a study of CD8 T cells in ankylosing spondylitis. Study-wide results and limits: Characteristic, it appeared, of ankylosing spondylitis blood was a TCR beta motif of about eight highly homologous variants.

MiXCR, run by TCRdb on the 5' RACE reads, gives a single entry per CDR3 protein. The top ten hold about 6.5% of the sample, which has a few hundred thousand distinct CDR3 sequences, approximately 11% seen once. The table lists this clonotype with a few counts. Its target is not known. Germline V lookup: CDR1 SEHNR, CDR2 FQNEAQ (reference sequence). This CDR3 is 17 amino acids long. V was clipped by 11 bases and J by 0 bases; unmatched bases: 14. The sample was blood, either unsorted or a sorted T cell fraction (not recorded which). This TCR was sampled from a male donor with ankylosing spondylitis. This chain joins TRBV7-9 and TRBJ2-1; 9 bases map to TRBD2. This CDR3 is CAHESSGGQSSYNEQFF. CDR3 in DNA: TGTGCCCATGAAAGTAGCGGGGGTCAGAGCTCCTACAATGAGCAGTTCTTC.